A selection of T cell receptor beta chains follows, all from one sample in a study of glioma-infiltrating T cells after dendritic cell vaccination. Clones were sequenced by immunoSEQ multiplex PCR, and TCRdb holds only the in-frame ones, with some missing. The sample shows about 76,000 clones, over 75% of them seen only once. Sequenced material: blood, taken after dendritic cell vaccination. The source is a human donor with glioblastoma. The CDR3 runs from the conserved cysteine through the conserved F or W. The D gene is left open where the match is weak. Size tells how often a clone was seen (once, few, many) or the class of an expanded clone, and some rows leave it out.

v_gene	abundance	d_gene	j_gene	CDR3aa	CDR3nt
TRBV5-4	NA	NA	TRBJ1-3	CASRDVRSGNTIYF	TGTGCCAGCCGCGACGTGAGGTCTGGAAACACCATATATTTT
TRBV10-2	once	TRBD1	TRBJ2-7	CASSGTGGTKGYEQYF	TGCGCCAGCAGCGGGACAGGGGGGACTAAGGGCTACGAGCAGTACTTC
TRBV11-3	NA	NA	TRBJ2-2	CASSLAVTGELFF	TGTGCCAGCAGCTTAGCAGTCACCGGGGAGCTGTTTTTT
TRBV18	NA	TRBD1	TRBJ1-1	CASSPGRGQTEAFF	TGTGCCAGCTCACCAGGCAGGGGGCAGACTGAAGCTTTCTTT
TRBV7-7	NA	NA	TRBJ2-7	CASSSTRLAYEQYF	TGTGCTAGCAGCTCGACTAGACTCGCCTACGAGCAGTACTTC
TRBV7-9	NA	NA	TRBJ1-1	CASSLDAGAAFF	TGTGCCAGCAGCTTAGATGCGGGTGCAGCTTTCTTT
TRBV7-9	NA	TRBD1	TRBJ2-7	CASSLGGGIYEQYF	TGTGCCAGCAGCTTAGGAGGGGGCATCTACGAGCAGTACTTC
TRBV6-6	NA	TRBD1	TRBJ1-6	CASSYSTGTGDSPLHF	TGTGCCAGCAGTTACTCGACCGGGACAGGGGACTCACCCCTCCACTTT
TRBV11-3	NA	TRBD2	TRBJ2-7	CASSLGGGEQYF	TGTGCCAGCAGCTTAGGGGGAGGGGAGCAGTACTTC
TRBV18	NA	NA	TRBJ1-2	CASSPPGGAGYTF	TGTGCCAGCTCACCACCGGGGGGAGCTGGCTACACCTTC
TRBV4-1	NA	TRBD2	TRBJ2-1	CASSHGREGPVVDEQFF	TGCGCCAGCAGCCATGGGCGGGAGGGCCCTGTGGTCGATGAGCAGTTCTTC
TRBV19	NA	NA	TRBJ2-5	CASSGGAGQETQYF	TGTGCCAGTAGTGGGGGGGCCGGTCAGGAGACCCAGTACTTC
TRBV19	NA	NA	TRBJ2-1	CASSDTRVNEQFF	TGTGCCAGTAGTGACACCAGGGTCAATGAGCAGTTCTTC
TRBV9	NA	NA	TRBJ2-2	CASSRRQGGLFF	TGTGCCAGCAGCCGTCGACAGGGAGGGCTGTTTTTT
TRBV2	NA	TRBD1	TRBJ1-1	CASIPVGGADTEAFF	TGTGCCAGCATCCCCGTAGGGGGCGCCGACACTGAAGCTTTCTTT
TRBV6-5	NA	TRBD1	TRBJ2-7	CASSYRQGADEQYF	TGTGCCAGCAGTTACCGGCAGGGGGCTGACGAGCAGTACTTC
TRBV5-1	NA	TRBD1	TRBJ2-7	CASSVTGTGFTLNEQYF	TGCGCCAGCAGCGTAACCGGGACAGGGTTCACTTTGAACGAGCAGTACTTC
TRBV5-1	NA	NA	TRBJ2-4	CASSLAAGSAKNIQYF	TGCGCCAGCAGCTTGGCCGCAGGGTCGGCGAAAAACATTCAGTACTTC
TRBV7-9	NA	NA	TRBJ1-1	CASSPTVMNTEAFF	TGTGCCAGCAGCCCGACAGTCATGAACACTGAAGCTTTCTTT
TRBV2	NA	TRBD1	TRBJ2-5	CASSEEDRGLGETQYF	TGTGCCAGCAGCGAAGAGGACAGGGGGCTGGGAGAGACCCAGTACTTC
TRBV7-9	NA	TRBD1	TRBJ2-5	CASSLGDRDYQETQYF	TGTGCCAGCAGCTTAGGGGACAGAGATTACCAAGAGACCCAGTACTTC
TRBV12-5	NA	NA	TRBJ2-1	CASGLDPGPYNEQFF	TGTGCTAGTGGTTTGGATCCAGGGCCCTACAATGAGCAGTTCTTC
TRBV4-2	once	TRBD2	TRBJ2-5	CASSPAGTSEETQYF	TGTGCCAGCAGCCCCGCCGGGACTAGCGAAGAGACCCAGTACTTC
TRBV7-2	NA	NA	TRBJ2-7	CASSLGGEGYEQYF	TGTGCCAGCAGCTTAGGGGGAGAGGGCTACGAGCAGTACTTC
TRBV10-2	few	TRBD1	TRBJ2-7	CASGQGYYEQYF	TGCGCCAGCGGACAGGGGTACTACGAGCAGTACTTC
TRBV21-1	NA	NA	TRBJ2-7	CASTKGRGRGIEQYF	TGTGCCAGCACCAAAGGGAGAGGCAGGGGGATCGAGCAGTACTTC
TRBV11-2	NA	TRBD1	TRBJ1-1	CASSSARVDRDTEAFF	TGTGCCAGCAGTTCCGCACGGGTTGACAGGGACACTGAAGCTTTCTTT
TRBV10-2	medium-sized	NA	TRBJ1-6	CASQTGGDPYNSPLHF	TGCGCCAGCCAAACTGGGGGGGACCCCTATAATTCACCCCTCCACTTT
TRBV5-4	NA	NA	TRBJ1-2	CASSLGYGGWNGYTF	TGTGCCAGCAGCTTGGGGTACGGGGGTTGGAATGGCTACACCTTC
TRBV10-3	NA	TRBD2	TRBJ2-7	CAITSGSYEQYF	TGTGCCATCACTAGCGGCTCCTACGAGCAGTACTTC
TRBV16	NA	TRBD1	TRBJ2-2	CASSQRTGSGELFF	TGTGCCAGCAGCCAACGGACAGGGTCCGGGGAGCTGTTTTTT
TRBV5-1	NA	NA	TRBJ1-5	CASSLGTWNQPQHF	TGCGCCAGCAGCTTGGGGACTTGGAATCAGCCCCAGCATTTT
TRBV7-9	NA	TRBD1	TRBJ2-7	CASRYTGGILDEQYF	TGTGCCAGCAGGTACACAGGGGGGATTCTCGACGAGCAGTACTTC
TRBV29-1	NA	TRBD2	TRBJ2-7	CSVVGTIYEQYF	TGCAGCGTCGTCGGGACTATCTACGAGCAGTACTTC
TRBV15	NA	NA	TRBJ2-3	CATSRESRGRGSDTQYF	TGTGCCACCAGCAGAGAGTCACGGGGGAGAGGCTCAGATACGCAGTATTTT
TRBV20-1	NA	NA	TRBJ1-1	CSAGTTEAFF	TGCAGTGCTGGCACCACTGAAGCTTTCTTT
TRBV25-1	NA	TRBD1	TRBJ2-1	CASSELVGGTEQFF	TGTGCCAGCAGTGAGTTGGTAGGGGGCACTGAGCAGTTCTTC
TRBV6-5	NA	TRBD1	TRBJ2-6	CASSWTGGSGANVLTF	TGTGCCAGCAGTTGGACAGGGGGCTCTGGGGCCAACGTCCTGACTTTC
TRBV5-1	NA	NA	TRBJ2-1	CASSNGQHNEQFF	TGCGCCAGCAGCAACGGACAACATAATGAGCAGTTCTTC
TRBV5-4	NA	NA	TRBJ1-2	CASSLSNYGYTF	TGTGCCAGCAGCTTGAGCAACTATGGCTACACCTTC
TRBV7-2	NA	TRBD1	TRBJ1-1	CASSFAYRGSTEAFF	TGTGCCAGCAGCTTCGCCTACAGGGGGAGCACTGAAGCTTTCTTT
TRBV2	few	NA	TRBJ2-7	CASTALPSADEQYF	TGTGCCAGCACCGCTCTTCCGTCGGCGGACGAGCAGTACTTC
TRBV25-1	NA	NA	TRBJ1-2	CASAPQNRGYGYTF	TGTGCCAGCGCGCCACAGAATAGGGGCTATGGCTACACCTTC
TRBV4-1	NA	NA	TRBJ1-5	CASSSLGSNQPQHF	TGCGCCAGCAGCTCCCTCGGGAGCAATCAGCCCCAGCATTTT